The subject of this entry is one TCR beta chain. Its target antigen remains unknown. Qualities for individual bases were not recorded, and no much larger clone is one base off. Trimming leaves V shorter by 0 bases and J shorter by 4 bases, with the junction holding 3 bases beyond the gene matches. Measured from the cysteine to the phenylalanine, the CDR3 is 15 residues long. CDR3 DNA only is kept here, 45 bases in frame from base 1. Reading the germline V gene gives CDR1 SGHRS and CDR2 YFSETQ. These data come from a study of T cell changes during pregnancy in multiple sclerosis (dated by TCRdb to between 2017 and 2020). For context, the study as a whole: In women with multiple sclerosis, the researchers looked at how the T cell repertoire shifted as pregnancy progressed.

Libraries were made using the immunoSEQ multiplex PCR assay. Sourced from immuneACCESS, this table was stored by TCRdb with only in-frame sequences that have V and J called. A share of the clones is absent; for the studies checked, an unresolved V gene accounts for under half, and the remainder has no known explanation. The sample includes some 70,000 clones, with more than 85% observed a single time. The ten biggest clones cover under 3% of the sample. Recombination joined TRBV5-1 with TRBJ2-1, with TRBD1 matching 8 junction bases. The sequencing used peripheral blood, collected in the first trimester of pregnancy. The receptor comes from a female donor with multiple sclerosis, enrolled in a pregnancy study. This receptor has the CDR3 CASSLEGQEYNEQFF. The nucleotide sequence reads as follows: TGCGCCAGCAGCTTGGAGGGACAGGAGTACAATGAGCAGTTCTTC.